The clone carrying this T cell receptor (beta chain) was counted many times. Its specificity is unknown. CDR1 is DFQATT, CDR2 SNEGSKA, per germline (reference sequence). J gave up 11 bases and V 5 bases, and 18 bases lay outside the gene matches. CDR3 length: 15 residues. Total RNA was extracted at no less than 6 micrograms per sample. This sample is part of a study of blood T cells in healthy people across ages. The use of a sample-barcoded 5' primer and a J-beta primer mix characterized a second PCR of roughly 6 to 11 cycles. MiXCR, run by TCRdb on the 5' RACE reads, gives a single entry per CDR3 protein. The profile shows some 900,000 distinct CDR3 sequences, 25% to 35% of them singletons. Findings and caveats of the study: Naive and antigen-experienced cells could not be conclusively compared, given unsorted PBMCs. Measured against age, TCR beta diversity per million T cells decreased in a roughly linear manner.

The V gene is TRBV20-1, the J gene TRBJ2-1; TRBD2 matches 7 bases. The receptor was isolated from a woman of 80 years or more in good health. Sequencing was done on a sample of blood. The CDR3 reads CSAPRPSGLPNQQFF. DNA for the CDR3: TGCAGTGCTCCCCGCCCTAGCGGTCTTCCAAATCAGCAGTTCTTC.